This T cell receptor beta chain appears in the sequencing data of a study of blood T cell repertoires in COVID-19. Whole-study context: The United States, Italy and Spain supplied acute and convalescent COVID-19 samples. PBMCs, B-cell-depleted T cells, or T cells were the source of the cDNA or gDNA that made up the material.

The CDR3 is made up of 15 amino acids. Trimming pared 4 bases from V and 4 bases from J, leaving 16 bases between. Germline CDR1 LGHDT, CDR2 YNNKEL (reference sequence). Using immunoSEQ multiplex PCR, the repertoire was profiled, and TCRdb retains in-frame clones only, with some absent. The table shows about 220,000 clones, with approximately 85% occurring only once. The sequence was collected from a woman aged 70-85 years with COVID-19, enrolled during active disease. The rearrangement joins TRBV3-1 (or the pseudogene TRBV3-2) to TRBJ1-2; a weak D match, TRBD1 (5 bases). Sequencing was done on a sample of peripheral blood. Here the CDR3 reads CASSPSGRAIYGYTF. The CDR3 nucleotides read TGTGCCAGCAGCCCCTCGGGCAGGGCTATCTATGGCTACACCTTC.